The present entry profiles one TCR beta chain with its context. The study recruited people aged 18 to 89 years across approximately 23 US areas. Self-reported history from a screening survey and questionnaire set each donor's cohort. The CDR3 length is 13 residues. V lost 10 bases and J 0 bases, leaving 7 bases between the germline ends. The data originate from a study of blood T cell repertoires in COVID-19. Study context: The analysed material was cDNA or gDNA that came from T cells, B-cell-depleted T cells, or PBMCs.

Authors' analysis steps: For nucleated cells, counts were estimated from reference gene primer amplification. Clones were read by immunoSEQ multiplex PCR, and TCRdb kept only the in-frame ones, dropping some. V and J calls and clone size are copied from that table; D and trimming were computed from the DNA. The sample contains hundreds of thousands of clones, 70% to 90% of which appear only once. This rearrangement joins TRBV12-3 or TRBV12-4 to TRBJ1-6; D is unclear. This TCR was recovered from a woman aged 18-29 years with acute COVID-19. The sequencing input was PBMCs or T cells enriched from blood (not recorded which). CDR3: CAIRSSYNSPLHF. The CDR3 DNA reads TGTGCCATTAGGAGCTCCTATAATTCACCCCTCCACTTT.